A few counts support the clone carrying this T cell receptor (beta chain). Its antigen is as yet unknown. The entry originates in a study of identical twins. This CDR3 contains 12 residues. The germline V and J ends were trimmed by 7 bases and 4 bases, with 13 bases remaining between them. From germline, CDR1 is SQVTM and CDR2 ANQGSEA. Regarding the study as a whole: Sequences that were out-of-frame, alpha and twin-shared displayed an excess of low generation probability. Cross-sectional statistical analysis, not tracking of the same donors, underpinned the conclusions. Out-of-frame TCR alpha sharing in monozygotic twins exceeded recombination model predictions.

TCRdb recomputed calls from the 5' RACE reads with MiXCR, one row per CDR3 protein. Of about 890,000 distinct CDR3 sequences in the sample, 9% to 15% were seen once. The sample was also linked to a second study, of yellow fever vaccine responses in identical twins. This second report adds: Reportedly, the response of twins' T cells to the vaccine seemed partly convergent, partly personalized.

The sample consisted of PBMCs. The TCR comes from a young woman in good health. The chain carries TRBV29-1 and TRBJ1-1; the D gene is possibly TRBD1 (6 bases). This CDR3 reads CSARGGSTEAFF. For the CDR3, the DNA is TGCAGCGCCAGGGGTGGAAGCACTGAAGCTTTCTTT.